The 16 T cell receptor beta chains below all came from one sample that was sequenced in a study of blood T cell repertoires in COVID-19. Profiling relied on immunoSEQ multiplex PCR, and the TCRdb table lists in-frame clones only, not all of them. The profile shows around 380,000 clones, 81% of them singletons. Specimen: peripheral blood. The receptors shown here come from a human donor with acute or convalescent COVID-19. The donor label of this sample is uncertain.

This clone occurred once. The rearrangement joins TRBV29-1 to TRBJ1-1; 10 nucleotides align to TRBD1. Germline V CDR1 and CDR2: SQVTM, ANQGSEA. The CDR3 extends over 12 amino acids. The CDR3 sequence: CRGDRGKTEAFF. The CDR3 coding sequence is TGCAGGGGGGACAGGGGAAAAACTGAAGCTTTCTTT.

Details on this clone: The sample contains more than one DNA sequence encoding this CDR3. V usage is TRBV5-6 and J usage is TRBJ1-5; D possibly corresponds to TRBD1 (5 bases). The CDR3 is 14 amino acids. Trimming pared 4 bases from V and 1 base from J, leaving 9 bases between. The germline V gene has CDR1 SGHDT and CDR2 YYEEEE. CDR3 coding DNA: TGTGCCAGCAGCCGAAGGGGCAGCAATCAGCCCCAGCATTTT. This sequence encodes CASSRRGSNQPQHF.

CDR3 region: CASSLQGKPQHF. For the CDR3, the DNA is TGTGCCAGCAGCTTACAGGGGAAGCCCCAGCATTTT. This rearrangement joins TRBV7-2 to TRBJ1-5, with D maybe TRBD1 (6 bases). From germline, CDR1 is SGHTA and CDR2 FQGNSA. V lost 2 bases and J 8 bases, leaving 7 bases between the germline ends. The CDR3 has 12 amino acids.

The rearrangement joins TRBV7-8 to TRBJ2-1, with 11 bases lining up with TRBD2. J was trimmed by 1 base and V by 1 base; bases with no gene match: 9. Germline CDR1 reads SGHVS; CDR2 reads FQNEAQ. The length of the CDR3 is 19 residues. The CDR3 DNA reads as TGTGCCAGCAGCTTAGAGACGCCGGGACTAGCGGCGTCCTACAATGAGCAGTTCTTC. This codes for CASSLETPGLAASYNEQFF.

The chain is built from TRBV7-9 and TRBJ2-5; D is ambiguous. CDR1 is SEHNR and CDR2 is FQNEAQ in the germline V gene (reference sequence). V shed 5 bases and J shed 5 bases, with 3 bases lying between them. The CDR3 extends over 10 amino acids. The CDR3 here is CASSPETQYF. DNA of the CDR3: TGTGCCAGCAGCCCGGAGACCCAGTACTTC.

V gene TRBV10-3 combines with J gene TRBJ2-1; 8 bases fit TRBD1. The CDR3 totals 13 residues. The J segment lost 9 bases and the V segment lost 7 bases, leaving 8 bases of the junction unmatched. Germline V gene data show CDR1 as ENHRY and CDR2 as SYGVKD. The CDR3 protein is CAITGQGAGEQFF. CDR3 in DNA: TGTGCCATCACTGGACAGGGCGCCGGTGAGCAGTTCTTC.

The chain is built from TRBV6-6 and TRBJ2-2; perhaps TRBD1 as D (6 bases). Germline CDR1 is MNHNY and CDR2 is SVGAGI (reference sequence). V lost 0 bases and J lost 6, with 14 bases in between. The CDR3 spans 16 residues. As DNA, the CDR3 is TGTGCCAGCAGTTACTCGGGTAGCTCAGGGGCCGGGGAGCTGTTTTTT. Amino acids: CASSYSGSSGAGELFF.

This chain connects TRBV9 to TRBJ2-4, with D possibly being TRBD1 (7 bases). Germline CDR1 reads SGDLS; CDR2 reads YYNGEE. This CDR3 is built from 13 residues. The germline V and J ends were trimmed by 4 bases and 9 bases, with 14 bases remaining between them. The CDR3 is CASSTGASVIQYF. DNA of the CDR3: TGTGCCAGCAGCACAGGGGCTAGCGTCATTCAGTACTTC.

V is TRBV6-5 and J is TRBJ1-1; 7 bases align to TRBD1. Germline loops: CDR1 MNHEY, CDR2 SVGAGI. The length of the CDR3 is 13 residues. J lost 7 bases, V lost 6 bases, and 8 bases had no gene match. The CDR3 here is CASRNQGGVEAFF. The CDR3 DNA sequence: TGTGCCAGCAGGAACCAGGGGGGAGTTGAAGCTTTCTTT.

The J gene is TRBJ1-2, the V gene TRBV5-6, with TRBD1 matching over 10 bases. The CDR3 is made up of 17 amino acids. J was trimmed by 1 base and V by 2 bases; bases with no gene match: 8. Germline CDR1 SGHDT, CDR2 YYEEEE. As DNA, the CDR3 is TGTGCCAGCAGCTTAAGGACAGGGGGGTATGGTAACTATGGCTACACCTTC. Translated, it gives CASSLRTGGYGNYGYTF.

V is TRBV14 and J is TRBJ1-6; 7 nucleotides agree with TRBD1. The CDR3 length is 14 residues. Germline V gene sequence: CDR1 SGHDN, CDR2 FVKESK. J lost 6 bases, V lost 1 base, and 0 bases had no gene match. In nucleotides, the CDR3 is TGTGCCAGCAGCCAAGGACAGGGTAATTCACCCCTCCACTTT. Amino acid sequence: CASSQGQGNSPLHF.

The J gene is TRBJ1-6, the V gene TRBV6-5; D is possibly TRBD1 (5 bases). Trimming removed 6 bases at V and 10 bases at J, with 19 bases between. From germline, CDR1 is MNHEY and CDR2 SVGAGI. CDR3 length: 15 residues. CDR3 residues: CASSAGVLSLSPLHF. The CDR3 DNA sequence: TGTGCCAGCAGCGCGGGGGTCCTGTCGTTGTCACCCCTCCACTTT.

This clone was detected a few times. The CDR3 DNA is TGCGCCAGCAGTGGACAGTTTAATTCACCCCTCCACTTT. As protein: CASSGQFNSPLHF. The V gene is TRBV10-1, the J gene TRBJ1-6; tentative D call: TRBD1 (5 bases). V lost 4 bases and J 6 bases, leaving 7 bases between the germline ends. Germline lookup yields CDR1 WNHNN and CDR2 SYGVQD (reference sequence). The CDR3 covers 13 residues.

J is TRBJ2-3 and V is TRBV14; D might be TRBD1 (5 bases). CDR1 is SGHDN and CDR2 is FVKESK in the germline V gene. The CDR3 runs to 15 residues. The V gene lost 0 bases and the J gene lost 7 bases, with 14 bases spanning the gap. CDR3 sequence: CASSQEMGRAYTQYF. DNA of the CDR3: TGTGCCAGCAGCCAAGAGATGGGCAGGGCCTATACGCAGTATTTT.

The V gene is TRBV7-9, the J gene TRBJ2-2; no definite D call. CDR3 length: 12 amino acids. V was trimmed by 7 bases and J by 4 bases, leaving 7 bases between them. Germline V gene lookup returns CDR1 SEHNR and CDR2 FQNEAQ (reference sequence). CDR3 sequence (DNA): TGTGCCAGCACCTCGGGCACCGGGGAGCTGTTTTTT. Protein: CASTSGTGELFF. Filled out from reference TRBV7-9 and TRBJ2-2, the complete variable domain reads DTGVSQNPRHKITKRGQNVTFRCDPISEHNRLYWYRQTLGQGPEFLTYFQNEAQLEKSRLLSDRFSAERPKGSFSTLEIQRTEQGDSAMYLCASTSGTGELFFGEGSRLTVL.

The gene calls are TRBV7-9 and TRBJ2-3, with TRBD1 as a possible D gene (6 bases). Deletions cut 1 base from V and 6 bases from J, with 8 bases between. The germline gives CDR1 SEHNR, CDR2 FQNEAQ (reference sequence). The CDR3 has 13 residues. The CDR3 reads CASSLGTGDTQYF. The CDR3 nucleotides are TGTGCCAGCAGCTTAGGAACAGGGGATACGCAGTATTTT.